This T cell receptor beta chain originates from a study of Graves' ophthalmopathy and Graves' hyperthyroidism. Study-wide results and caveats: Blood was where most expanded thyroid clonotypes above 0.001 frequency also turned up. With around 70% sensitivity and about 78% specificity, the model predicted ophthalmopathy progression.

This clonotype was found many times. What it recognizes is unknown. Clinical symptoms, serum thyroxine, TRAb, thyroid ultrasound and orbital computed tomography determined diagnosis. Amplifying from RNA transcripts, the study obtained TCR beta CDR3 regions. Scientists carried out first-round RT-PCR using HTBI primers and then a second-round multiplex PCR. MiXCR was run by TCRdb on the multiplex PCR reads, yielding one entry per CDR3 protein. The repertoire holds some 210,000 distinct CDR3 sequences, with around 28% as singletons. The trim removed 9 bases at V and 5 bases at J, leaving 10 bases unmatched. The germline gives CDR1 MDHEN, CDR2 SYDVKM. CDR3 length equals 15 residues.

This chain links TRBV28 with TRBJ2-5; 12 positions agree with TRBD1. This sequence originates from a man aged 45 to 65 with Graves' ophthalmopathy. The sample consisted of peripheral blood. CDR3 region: CASKPGQGASETQYF. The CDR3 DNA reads TGTGCCAGTAAACCGGGACAGGGGGCATCGGAGACCCAGTACTTC.